The source of this T cell receptor beta chain is a study of CD8 T cells in ankylosing spondylitis (TCRdb year 2017). Context from the whole study: The study set out to find disease-linked TCR variants by profiling T cell receptor beta repertoires in ankylosing spondylitis patients and healthy donors. Peripheral blood samples were taken, and synovial fluid was additionally collected from ankylosing spondylitis patients. The full study cohort comprised approximately 23 ankylosing spondylitis patients and 85 to 120 healthy donors.

Sequencing was performed on an Illumina HiSeq 2500. Quantitative 5'-RACE with molecular barcodes was used to prepare TCR beta libraries. The paper's processing steps were these. A new computational method, built on a probabilistic model of VDJ rearrangement, was used to identify disease-linked TCR variants. In TCRdb, the public reads were trimmed at Q25 with fastp and aligned with MiXCR, with productive beta chains retained. Identical CDR3 protein sequences are pooled into one entry, listed with their most common genes and DNA. The V and J calls shown here were made by TCRdb, not taken from the authors' results. This sample lists about 320,000 distinct CDR3 sequences; about 9.9% were detected once. The ten largest account for roughly 9% of the sample. The paper's findings and limits, for the study overall: According to the report, matched synovial fluid samples from ankylosing spondylitis patients were significantly enriched for the disease-linked clones. A TCR beta motif made up of under ten highly homologous amino acid variants appeared to be characteristic of blood from ankylosing spondylitis patients. Some TCR beta motif variants had previously been reported in synovial fluid and blood of reactive arthritis patients, which suggested common disease-initiation mechanisms. A CD8+ phenotype was shown by the disease-linked clones, which were found at relatively low frequencies in peripheral blood.

This clonotype has only a few counts. The clone's antigen remains unknown. No base quality information exists; no much larger clone differs at one position. From cysteine to phenylalanine, the CDR3 is 21 amino acids long. The read is trimmed to its CDR3 DNA, 63 bases read in frame from base 1. The V end loses 2 bases and the J end loses 0 bases, and a stretch of 28 bases separates them. This chain joins TRBV12-3 or TRBV12-4 to TRBJ1-1; TRBD1 is perhaps the D gene, given 5 matching bases. Sequenced material: blood, either unsorted or a sorted T cell fraction (not recorded which). This clonotype originated in a female donor with ankylosing spondylitis or in good health (not recorded which). The DNA sequence is given as TGTGCCAGCAGTTTATCCCCCCTTGGGGCAGCACTTAATCTTATGAACACTGAAGCTTTCTTT. This encodes CASSLSPLGAALNLMNTEAFF.